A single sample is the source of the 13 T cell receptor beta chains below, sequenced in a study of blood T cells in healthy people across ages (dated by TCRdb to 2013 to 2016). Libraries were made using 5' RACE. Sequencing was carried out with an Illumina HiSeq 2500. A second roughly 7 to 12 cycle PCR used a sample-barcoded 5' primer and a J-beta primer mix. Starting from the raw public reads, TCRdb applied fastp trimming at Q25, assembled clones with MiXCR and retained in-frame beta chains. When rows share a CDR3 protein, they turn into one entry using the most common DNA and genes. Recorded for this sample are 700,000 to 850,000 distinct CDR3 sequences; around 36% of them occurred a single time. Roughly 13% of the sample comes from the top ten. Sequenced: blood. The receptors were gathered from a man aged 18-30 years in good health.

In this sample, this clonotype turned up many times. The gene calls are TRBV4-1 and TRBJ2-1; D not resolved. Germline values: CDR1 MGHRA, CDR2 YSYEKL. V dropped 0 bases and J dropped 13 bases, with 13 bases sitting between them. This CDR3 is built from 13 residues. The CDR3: CASSQEEGSHQFF. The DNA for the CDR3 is TGCGCCAGCAGCCAAGAAGAAGGCAGCCATCAGTTCTTC.

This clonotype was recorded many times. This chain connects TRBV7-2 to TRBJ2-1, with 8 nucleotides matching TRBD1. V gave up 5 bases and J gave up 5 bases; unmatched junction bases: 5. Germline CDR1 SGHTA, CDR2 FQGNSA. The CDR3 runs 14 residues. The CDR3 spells CASSPRQGHNEQFF. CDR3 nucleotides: TGTGCCAGCAGCCCCCGACAGGGGCACAATGAGCAGTTCTTC.

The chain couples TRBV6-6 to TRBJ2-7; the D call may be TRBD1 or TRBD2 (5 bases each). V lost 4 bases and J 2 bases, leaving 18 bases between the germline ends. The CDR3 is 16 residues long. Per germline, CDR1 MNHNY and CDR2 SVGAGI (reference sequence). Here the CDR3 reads CASSSSFGGVPYEQYF. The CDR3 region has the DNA TGTGCCAGCAGTTCCTCGTTTGGGGGAGTCCCCTACGAGCAGTACTTC.

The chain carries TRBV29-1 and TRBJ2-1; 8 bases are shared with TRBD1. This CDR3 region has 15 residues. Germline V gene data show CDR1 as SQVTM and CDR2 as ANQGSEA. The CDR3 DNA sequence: TGCAGTTGTACCAGGGGGCAATTGCGAGTCAATGAGCAGTTCTTC. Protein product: CSCTRGQLRVNEQFF.

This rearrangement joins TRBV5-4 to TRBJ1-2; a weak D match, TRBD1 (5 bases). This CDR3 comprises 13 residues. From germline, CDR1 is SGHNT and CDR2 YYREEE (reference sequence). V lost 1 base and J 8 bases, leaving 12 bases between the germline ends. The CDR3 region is CASSLRQGVGYTF. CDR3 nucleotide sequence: TGTGCCAGCAGCTTGAGGCAGGGTGTAGGCTACACCTTC. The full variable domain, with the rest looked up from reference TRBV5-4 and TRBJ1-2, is ETGVTQSPTHLIKTRGQQVTLRCSSQSGHNTVSWYQQALGQGPQFIFQYYREEENGRGNFPPRFSGLQFPNYSSELNVNALELDDSALYLCASSLRQGVGYTFGSGTRLTVV.

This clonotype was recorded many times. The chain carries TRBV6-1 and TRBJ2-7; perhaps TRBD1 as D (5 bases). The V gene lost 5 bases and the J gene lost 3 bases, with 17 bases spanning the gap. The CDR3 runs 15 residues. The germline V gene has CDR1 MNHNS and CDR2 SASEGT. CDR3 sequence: CASSQTAAVDYEQYF. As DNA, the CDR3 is TGTGCCAGCAGTCAGACAGCCGCAGTCGACTACGAGCAGTACTTC.

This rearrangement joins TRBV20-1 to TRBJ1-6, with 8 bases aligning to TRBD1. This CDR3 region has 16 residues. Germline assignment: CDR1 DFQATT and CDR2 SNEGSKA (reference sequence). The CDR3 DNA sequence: TGCAGGACCGGGAAATCGGGGGGGACAGGAAATTCACCCCTCCACTTT. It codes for CRTGKSGGTGNSPLHF.

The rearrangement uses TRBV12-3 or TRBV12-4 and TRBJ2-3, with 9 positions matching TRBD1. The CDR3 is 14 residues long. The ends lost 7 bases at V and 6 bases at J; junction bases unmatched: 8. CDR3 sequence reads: CASNSGQGMDTQYF. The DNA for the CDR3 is TGTGCCAGCAACTCTGGACAGGGGATGGATACGCAGTATTTT.

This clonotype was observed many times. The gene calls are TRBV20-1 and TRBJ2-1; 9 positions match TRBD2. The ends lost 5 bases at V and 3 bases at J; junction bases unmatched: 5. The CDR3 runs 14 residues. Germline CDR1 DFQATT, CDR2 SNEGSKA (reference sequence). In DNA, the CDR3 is TGCAGTGCTGGGCTAGCGGGATTCTACAATGAGCAGTTCTTC. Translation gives CSAGLAGFYNEQFF.

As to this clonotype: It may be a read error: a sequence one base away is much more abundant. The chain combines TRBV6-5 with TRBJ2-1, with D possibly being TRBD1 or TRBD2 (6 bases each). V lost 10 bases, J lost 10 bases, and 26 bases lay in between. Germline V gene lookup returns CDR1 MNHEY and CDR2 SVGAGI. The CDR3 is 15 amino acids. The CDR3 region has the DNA TGTGCCACCAACCCTGGGGGCGCGGGAACCTACGAGCAGTTCTTC. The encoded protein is CATNPGGAGTYEQFF.

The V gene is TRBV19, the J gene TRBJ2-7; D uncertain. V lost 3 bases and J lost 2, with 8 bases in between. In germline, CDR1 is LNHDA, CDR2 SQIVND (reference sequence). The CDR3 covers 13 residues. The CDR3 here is CASSMGRPYEQYF. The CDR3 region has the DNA TGTGCCAGTAGTATGGGCAGACCCTACGAGCAGTACTTC.

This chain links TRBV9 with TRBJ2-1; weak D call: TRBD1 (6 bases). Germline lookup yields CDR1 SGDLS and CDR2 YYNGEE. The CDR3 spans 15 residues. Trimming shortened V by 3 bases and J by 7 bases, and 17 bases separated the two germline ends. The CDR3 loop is CASSERQETTNEQFF. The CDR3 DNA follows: TGTGCCAGCAGCGAACGACAGGAAACAACTAATGAGCAGTTCTTC. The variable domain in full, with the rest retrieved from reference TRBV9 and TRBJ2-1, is DSGVTQTPKHLITATGQRVTLRCSPRSGDLSVYWYQQSLDQGLQFLIQYYNGEERAKGNILERFSAQQFPDLHSELNLSSLELGDSALYFCASSERQETTNEQFFGPGTRLTVL.

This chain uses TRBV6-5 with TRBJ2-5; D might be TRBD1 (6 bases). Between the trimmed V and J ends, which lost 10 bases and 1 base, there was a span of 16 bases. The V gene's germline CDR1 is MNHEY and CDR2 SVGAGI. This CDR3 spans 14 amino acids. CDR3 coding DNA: TGTGCCACCAAGGACAGTGTTGTCCAAGAGACCCAGTACTTC. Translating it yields CATKDSVVQETQYF.